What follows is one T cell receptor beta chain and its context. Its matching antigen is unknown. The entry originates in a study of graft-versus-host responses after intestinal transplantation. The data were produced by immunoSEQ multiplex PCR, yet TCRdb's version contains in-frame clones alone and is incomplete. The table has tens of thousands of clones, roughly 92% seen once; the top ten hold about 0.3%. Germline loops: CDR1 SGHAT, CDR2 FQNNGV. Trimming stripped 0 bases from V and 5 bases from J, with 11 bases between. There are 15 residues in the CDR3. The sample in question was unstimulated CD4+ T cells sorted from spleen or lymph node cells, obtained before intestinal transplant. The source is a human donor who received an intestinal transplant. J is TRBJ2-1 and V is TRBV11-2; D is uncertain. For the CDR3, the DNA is TGTGCCAGCAGCTTAGATGGGGTGAATCACAATGAGCAGTTCTTC. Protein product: CASSLDGVNHNEQFF.